The 18 T cell receptor beta chains listed next were all sequenced from one sample in a study of brain T cells in children with intractable seizures. The assay was immunoSEQ multiplex PCR, and TCRdb's table has in-frame clones only and misses some. The sample shows tens of thousands of clones, 90% to 95% of them seen only once. Sequenced material: peripheral blood, taken at surgery. The receptors were gathered from a girl aged 2-15 years with Rasmussen encephalitis and intractable seizures.

The V gene is TRBV30, the J gene TRBJ1-4, with 9 bases aligning to TRBD1. The trim removed 0 bases at V and 7 bases at J, leaving 3 bases unmatched. Germline-derived CDR1 and CDR2 are GTSNPN and SVGIG (reference sequence). The CDR3 totals 14 residues. The chain's CDR3 is CAWSVVTGGEKLFF. CDR3 bases: TGTGCCTGGAGTGTAGTGACAGGGGGTGAAAAACTGTTTTTT. Full variable domain (missing parts from reference TRBV30 and TRBJ1-4): SQTIHQWPATLVQPVGSPLSLECTVEGTSNPNLYWYRQAAGRGLQLLFYSVGIGQISSEVPQNLSASRPQDRQFILSSKKLLLSDSGFYLCAWSVVTGGEKLFFGSGTQLSVL.

V and J are TRBV7-6 and TRBJ2-7, with D tentatively TRBD1 (6 bases). Germline CDR1 SGHVS, CDR2 FNYEAQ. Trimming removed 5 bases at V and 6 bases at J, with 17 bases between. The CDR3 totals 14 residues. The CDR3 DNA is TGTGCCAGCAGCCCTGGGGGCCCGACGGTCGAGCAGTACTTC. It is translated as CASSPGGPTVEQYF.

The J gene is TRBJ2-3, the V gene TRBV19, with 11 bases matching TRBD2. V lost 6 bases to trimming and J lost 2 bases; unmatched junction nucleotides: 7. Germline loops: CDR1 LNHDA, CDR2 SQIVND (reference sequence). The CDR3 is 16 residues long. CDR3 in amino acids: CASSHLAGGYTDTQYF. The CDR3 DNA is TGTGCCAGTAGCCATCTAGCGGGGGGCTACACAGATACGCAGTATTTT.

The gene calls are TRBV6-4 and TRBJ1-6; the D gene is possibly TRBD1 (6 bases). CDR1 and CDR2 from the germline V gene are MRHNA and SNTAGT. The V and J ends lost 5 bases and 8 bases respectively, with 7 bases between them. The CDR3 runs 12 residues. The CDR3 spells CASSSGDSPLHF. The CDR3 nucleotides read TGTGCCAGCAGTTCAGGGGATTCACCCCTCCACTTT.

J is TRBJ1-2 and V is TRBV2; D perhaps matches TRBD1 (6 bases). The germline V gene has CDR1 SNHLY and CDR2 FYNNEI. V was pared by 7 bases and J by 10 bases, with 13 bases between. This CDR3 comprises 11 residues. In nucleotides, the CDR3 is TGTGCCAGCATCAACGGACAGTTCTACACCTTC. Translating it yields CASINGQFYTF.

This clone was observed once. This chain connects TRBV11-3 to TRBJ2-4; TRBD2 aligns across 8 bases. CDR1 SGHNT and CDR2 YENEEA come from the germline V gene. CDR3 size: 14 residues. V trimming: 7 bases; J trimming: 6 bases; junction bases outside the gene matches: 8. CDR3 sequence (DNA): TGTGCCAGCACCCCTGGAGGACTAGCAAACATTCAGTACTTC. Amino acid sequence: CASTPGGLANIQYF.

The CDR3 reads CASSSTGTGKETQYF. In DNA, the CDR3 is TGCGCCAGCAGTTCAACCGGGACAGGCAAAGAGACCCAGTACTTC. V and J are TRBV4-1 and TRBJ2-5, with 8 bases fitting TRBD1. Germline V gene sequence: CDR1 MGHRA, CDR2 YSYEKL. The CDR3 has 15 residues. Trimming cost V 6 bases and J 3 bases; bases outside gene matches: 9.

The chain carries TRBV11-3 and TRBJ2-7, with D hard to call. Germline V gives CDR1 SGHNT, CDR2 YENEEA. V lost 4 bases and J lost 3, with 10 bases in between. The CDR3 loop spans 13 amino acids. The CDR3: CASSSPVSYEQYF. The CDR3, as DNA: TGTGCCAGCAGCTCGCCAGTCAGCTACGAGCAGTACTTC.

V is TRBV6-2 or TRBV6-3 and J is TRBJ2-7; 10 bases line up with TRBD2. The V and J ends lost 2 bases and 7 bases, in that order; junction bases with no gene match: 8. Germline values: CDR1 MNHEY, CDR2 SVGEGT. The CDR3 consists of 15 residues. CDR3: CASSYVGASGREQYF. Written as DNA, the CDR3 is TGTGCCAGCAGTTACGTCGGGGCTAGCGGGAGAGAGCAGTACTTC.

The chain recombines TRBV7-7 with TRBJ2-5; tentative D call: TRBD2 (5 bases). CDR3 length: 15 amino acids. Trimming pared 1 base from V and 4 bases from J, leaving 13 bases between. Germline V gene data show CDR1 as SSHAT and CDR2 as FNYEAQ (reference sequence). The CDR3 is CASSLERTGGETQYF. Written as DNA, the CDR3 is TGTGCCAGCAGCTTAGAGCGGACCGGAGGAGAGACCCAGTACTTC.

The J gene is TRBJ2-2, the V gene TRBV11-2; D might be TRBD2 (5 bases). V gave up 5 bases and J gave up 0 bases, with 10 bases separating them. Germline-derived CDR1 and CDR2 are SGHAT and FQNNGV. The CDR3 totals 15 residues. CDR3 nucleotides: TGTGCCAGCAGCGAACGAGCGGCGAACACCGGGGAGCTGTTTTTT. It codes for CASSERAANTGELFF. Using reference TRBV11-2 and TRBJ2-2 for the parts outside the CDR3, the full variable domain is EAGVAQSPRYKIIEKRQSVAFWCNPISGHATLYWYQQILGQGPKLLIQFQNNGVVDDSQLPKDRFSAERLKGVDSTLKIQPAKLEDSAVYLCASSERAANTGELFFGEGSRLTVL.

The chain is built from TRBV6-2 or TRBV6-3 and TRBJ2-1; D gene unclear. The CDR3 extends over 16 amino acids. CDR1 is MNHEY and CDR2 is SVGEGT in the germline V gene. V was clipped by 0 bases and J by 8 bases, with 17 bases between them. CDR3 amino acids: CASSYSIMTVSDEQFF. Here the CDR3 DNA reads TGTGCCAGCAGTTACTCGATAATGACCGTGAGCGATGAGCAGTTCTTC.

This chain connects TRBV7-9 to TRBJ1-5, with TRBD1 matching 8 bases. The ends lost 5 bases at V and 5 bases at J; junction bases unmatched: 5. The CDR3 contains 14 residues. CDR1 and CDR2 (germline): SEHNR, FQNEAQ (reference sequence). DNA for the CDR3: TGTGCCAGCAGCACTCAGGGGGCCTATCAGCCCCAGCATTTT. It translates to CASSTQGAYQPQHF.

This rearrangement joins TRBV11-2 to TRBJ2-4; D is unresolved. The CDR3 is 13 amino acids. Looked up from germline, CDR1 is SGHAT and CDR2 is FQNNGV. Trimming took 10 bases from V and 0 from J, leaving 10 bases between them. CDR3 DNA: TGTGCCACTCGAGGTCTAGCCAAAAACATTCAGTACTTC. It encodes CATRGLAKNIQYF.

The chain uses TRBV5-1 and TRBJ2-2; tentative D call: TRBD1 (5 bases). Germline V lookup: CDR1 SGHRS, CDR2 YFSETQ. CDR3 size: 17 residues. Trimming pared 6 bases from V and 4 bases from J, leaving 22 bases between. The CDR3 sequence is CASTVSPSDSITGELFF. CDR3 coding DNA: TGCGCCAGCACCGTCTCCCCCTCAGACAGCATCACCGGGGAGCTGTTTTTT.

The rearrangement uses TRBV18 and TRBJ2-7; D is unresolved. The CDR3 has 16 amino acids. Germline V gives CDR1 KGHSH, CDR2 LQKENI. V shed 1 base and J shed 0 bases, with 13 bases lying between them. CDR3 nucleotides: TGTGCCAGCTCACCACGGCCCGGAAACGACTCCTACGAGCAGTACTTC. It encodes CASSPRPGNDSYEQYF.

V and J are TRBV6-1 and TRBJ2-5, with D hard to call. The CDR3 is 15 amino acids. Trimming shortened V by 2 bases and J by 5 bases, and 15 bases separated the two germline ends. Per the germline V gene, CDR1 is MNHNS and CDR2 is SASEGT. For the CDR3, the DNA is TGTGCCAGCAGTGAATGGGCAGGAGATAGGGAGACCCAGTACTTC. It codes for CASSEWAGDRETQYF.

V and J are TRBV6-7 and TRBJ2-3; TRBD2 aligns across 7 bases. TRBV6-7 is marked as an open reading frame, function uncertain. The CDR3 extends over 16 amino acids. Trimming removed 0 bases from V and 1 base from J; junction bases left unmatched: 4. CDR3 nucleotides: TGTGCCAGCAGTTACTCGAAGCGGGGCCGCACAGATACGCAGTATTTT. It codes for CASSYSKRGRTDTQYF.